Listed below are T cell receptor beta chains from one sample, sequenced in a study of blood T cells in healthy people across ages. TCRdb called the 5' RACE reads again in MiXCR, with one record for every CDR3 protein. The data show about 900,000 distinct CDR3 sequences, with roughly 43% seen just once and about an eighth held by the top ten. Input material: blood. These receptors were taken from a man aged 25 to 40 in good health. The CDR3 runs from the conserved cysteine through the conserved F or W. The order of the fields is D gene, clone size, V gene, J gene, CDR3 DNA, CDR3 protein. The D gene is left open where the match is weak. Expanded clones are given a class, and other clones once, few, many or no size at all.

-,-,TRBV25-1,TRBJ2-1,TGTGCCAGCAGCCGGACAGAAAACTACAATGAGCAGTTCTTC,CASSRTENYNEQFF
-,-,TRBV3-1,TRBJ2-5,TGTGCCAGCAGCTTTGTCGACAGGCCCTACAATGAGCAGTACTTC,CASSFVDRPYNEQYF
TRBD1,many,TRBV23-1,TRBJ2-3,TGCGCCAGCAGTCACTCCGGGACAGGGCGCACAGATACGCAGTATTTT,CASSHSGTGRTDTQYF
-,many,TRBV27,TRBJ1-1,TGTGCCAGCAGTTTGTCCGATCAGGGCACTGAAGCTTTCTTT,CASSLSDQGTEAFF
TRBD1,few,TRBV6-5,TRBJ1-6,TGTGCCAGCAGTTACTCCCCGCCGGGACAGGGGGCGTCTTCACCCCTCCACTTT,CASSYSPPGQGASSPLHF
TRBD2,-,TRBV6-6,TRBJ2-1,TGTGCCAGCAGTTATTCCCTAGCGGGGGGCCCTTACAATGAGCAGTTCTTC,CASSYSLAGGPYNEQFF
-,few,TRBV3-1,TRBJ2-5,TGTGCCAGCAGCCATTTCGGAGACGGAGAGACCCAGTACTTC,CASSHFGDGETQYF
-,-,TRBV4-2,TRBJ2-2,TGTGCCAGCAGCCCCTGGCCCCGGGACACCGGGGAGCTGTTTTTT,CASSPWPRDTGELFF
-,few,TRBV7-9,TRBJ2-1,TGTGCCAGCAGCTTAGGACACCCAACCCTCTATGAGCAGTTCTTC,CASSLGHPTLYEQFF
-,few,TRBV20-1,TRBJ2-1,TGCAGTGCTAGACTACAGTACAATGAGCAGTTCTTC,CSARLQYNEQFF
-,-,TRBV27,TRBJ2-7,TGTGCCAGCAGAGGGACGGTACTAGGGGAGCAGTACTTC,CASRGTVLGEQYF
-,-,TRBV4-2,TRBJ1-4,TGTGCCAGCAGCCGGACAGCTTATTTTAATGAAAAACTGTTTTTT,CASSRTAYFNEKLFF
TRBD1,-,TRBV20-1,TRBJ1-1,TGCAGTGCTAGAGAACAGGGGGCAAACACTGAAGCTTTCTTT,CSAREQGANTEAFF
-,few,TRBV6-5,TRBJ2-5,TGTGCCAGCAGAGCTGATATTGTCGGCCAAGAGACCCAGTACTTC,CASRADIVGQETQYF
-,-,TRBV5-1,TRBJ2-5,TGCGCCAGCAGCCTGGGGACTCCTCGTCACGAGACCCAGTACTTC,CASSLGTPRHETQYF
-,-,TRBV5-5,TRBJ2-7,TGTGCCAGCAGCTTCTCGGCAGGGTCCTACGAGCAGTACTTC,CASSFSAGSYEQYF
-,-,TRBV29-1,TRBJ1-1,TGCAGCGTTGAAGGGAGACGGATGAACACTGAAGCTTTCTTT,CSVEGRRMNTEAFF
TRBD1,-,TRBV5-6,TRBJ1-4,TGTGCCAGCAGCCCGGACAGGGGTGCAACTAATGAAAAACTGTTTTTT,CASSPDRGATNEKLFF
TRBD1,-,TRBV30,TRBJ2-5,TGTGCCTGGAGTGTATTGGGACAGGGCAAAGAGACCCAGTACTTC,CAWSVLGQGKETQYF
TRBD1,few,TRBV10-3,TRBJ2-7,TGTGCCATAAGGACAGGGAACTCCTACGAGCAGTACTTC,CAIRTGNSYEQYF
-,-,TRBV7-2,TRBJ2-7,TGTGCCAGCAGCTTATTCCCCTACGAGTGGTACTTC,CASSLFPYEWYF
-,-,TRBV5-4,TRBJ2-7,TGTGCCAGCAGCCCAGCCGACAATGAGCAGTACTTC,CASSPADNEQYF
TRBD1,-,TRBV10-3,TRBJ1-2,TGTGCCATCAGTGAAGGACAGGAGAACTATGGCTACACCTTC,CAISEGQENYGYTF
TRBD1,few,TRBV5-5,TRBJ2-3,TGTGCCAGCAGCTTGAAGGACAGGGACACAGATACGCAGTATTTT,CASSLKDRDTDTQYF
TRBD1,-,TRBV10-3,TRBJ2-7,TGTGCCATCAGGGTGGGACAGGTCGACGAGCAGTACTTC,CAIRVGQVDEQYF
-,once,TRBV5-1,TRBJ1-1,TGCGCCAGCAGCTTGGGTGACAGTGAGACTGAAGCTTTCTTT,CASSLGDSETEAFF
TRBD2,many,TRBV28,TRBJ2-1,TGTGCCAGCAGCCCATACCTCGAACTAGCGGGGGCGAATGAGCAGTTCTTC,CASSPYLELAGANEQFF
-,-,TRBV28,TRBJ1-1,TGTGCCAGCCGTACCCCGGCTGCGACCACTGAAGCTTTCTTT,CASRTPAATTEAFF
-,-,TRBV12-3/TRBV12-4,TRBJ2-1,TGTGCCAGCATAGACGGGGCCCTCTACAATGAGCAGTTCTTC,CASIDGALYNEQFF
TRBD2,-,TRBV4-1,TRBJ2-4,TGCGCCAGCAGCCAATCGCGGGGGGACTACATTCAGTACTTC,CASSQSRGDYIQYF
TRBD1,few,TRBV7-2,TRBJ1-1,TGTGCCAGCATCCGAGGACAGGGGAACACTGAAGCTTTCTTT,CASIRGQGNTEAFF
TRBD1,-,TRBV4-2,TRBJ2-1,TGTGCCAGCAGCTCCCGACAGGGGGACCACAATGAGCAGTTCTTC,CASSSRQGDHNEQFF
TRBD2,few,TRBV29-1,TRBJ2-1,TGCAGCGTTGAACTCAGCGGGGAAGGGGTGCAGTTCTTC,CSVELSGEGVQFF
TRBD1,-,TRBV20-1,TRBJ2-5,TGCAGTGCTAAGATCGGGACAGGGGAAGAGACCCAGTACTTC,CSAKIGTGEETQYF
-,-,TRBV12-5,TRBJ1-2,TGTGCTAGTGGCCCTACAGGGATGGGGGGCTACACCTTC,CASGPTGMGGYTF
-,-,TRBV5-1,TRBJ2-7,TGCGCCAGCAGCTTGGGGGGGATAGCGGCGGCCGAGCAGTACTTC,CASSLGGIAAAEQYF
TRBD2,-,TRBV20-1,TRBJ2-1,TGCAGTGCTGGCCTAGCGGGAGAGGACAATGAGCAGTTCTTC,CSAGLAGEDNEQFF
-,many,TRBV11-1,TRBJ1-2,TGTGCCAGCAGCTTAGGATCCGGATCTGGCTACACCTTC,CASSLGSGSGYTF
-,-,TRBV15,TRBJ1-1,TGTGTCACCACCAAGGGGGGGGGAAGGTTGGCGAACACTGAAGCTTTCTTT,CVTTKGGGRLANTEAFF
-,-,TRBV20-1,TRBJ1-5,TGCAGTGCCCAAGGCCACAGAAACAATCAGCCCCAGCATTTT,CSAQGHRNNQPQHF
-,many,TRBV6-6,TRBJ2-7,TGTGCCAGCAGTTACGACAGTTCCTACGAGCAGTACTTC,CASSYDSSYEQYF